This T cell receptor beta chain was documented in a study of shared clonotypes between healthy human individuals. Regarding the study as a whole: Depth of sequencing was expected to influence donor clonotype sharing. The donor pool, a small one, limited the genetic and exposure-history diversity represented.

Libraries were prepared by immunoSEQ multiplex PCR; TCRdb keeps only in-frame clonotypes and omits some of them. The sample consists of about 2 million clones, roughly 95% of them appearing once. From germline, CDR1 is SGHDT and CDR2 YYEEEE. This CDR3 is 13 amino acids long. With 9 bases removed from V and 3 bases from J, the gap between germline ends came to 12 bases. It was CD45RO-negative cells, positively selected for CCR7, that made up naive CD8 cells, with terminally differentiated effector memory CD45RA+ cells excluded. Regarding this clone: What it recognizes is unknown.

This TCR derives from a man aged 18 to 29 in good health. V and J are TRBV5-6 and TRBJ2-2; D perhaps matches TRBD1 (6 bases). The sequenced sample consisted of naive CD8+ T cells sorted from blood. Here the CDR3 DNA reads TGTGCCACCCAAAAGGGGGACACCGGGGAGCTGTTTTTT. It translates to CATQKGDTGELFF.